The next 29 T cell receptor beta chains were all read from a single sample in a study of early T cells in non-severe SARS-CoV-2 infection. TCRdb reprocessed the 5' RACE reads with MiXCR, giving one entry per CDR3 protein. The sample records some 62,000 distinct CDR3 sequences, 7.5% to 9% being singletons. Sequences were derived from whole blood, sampled at baseline. Source of these receptors: an adult who was a healthcare worker with PCR-confirmed SARS-CoV-2 infection or an uninfected control (not recorded which).

This clonotype was found a few times. The genes are TRBV25-1 and TRBJ2-7; D gene uncertain. Per the germline V gene, CDR1 is MGHDK and CDR2 is SYGVNS. Trimming shortened V by 11 bases and J by 4 bases, and 18 bases separated the two germline ends. The CDR3 is 13 amino acids. CDR3 protein: CAAPPKGNYEQYF. Here the CDR3 DNA reads TGTGCCGCCCCACCGAAGGGAAATTACGAGCAGTACTTC.

The chain combines TRBV5-1 with TRBJ1-4, with 9 bases lining up with TRBD1. J lost 7 bases, V lost 2 bases, and 6 bases had no gene match. Germline V gives CDR1 SGHRS, CDR2 YFSETQ. This CDR3 has 15 residues. CDR3: CASSFSQGAGEKLFF. Written as DNA, the CDR3 is TGCGCCAGCAGCTTTTCACAGGGGGCCGGTGAAAAACTGTTTTTT. Variable domain in full (rest from reference TRBV5-1 and TRBJ1-4): KAGVTQTPRYLIKTRGQQVTLSCSPISGHRSVSWYQQTPGQGLQFLFEYFSETQRNKGNFPGRFSGRQFSNSRSEMNVSTLELGDSALYLCASSFSQGAGEKLFFGSGTQLSVL.

The chain links TRBV7-6 to TRBJ2-7, with 9 bases identical to TRBD2. Germline CDR1 reads SGHVS; CDR2 reads FNYEAQ. The CDR3 length is 16 residues. The V segment lost 1 base and the J segment 5 bases; nucleotides outside the gene matches: 9. CDR3 protein: CASSLEFSGSFNEQYF. The CDR3 coding sequence is TGTGCCAGCAGCTTAGAGTTTAGCGGGAGTTTTAACGAGCAGTACTTC.

The CDR3 spells CASSEYRGRGGPPSYEQYF. Written as DNA, the CDR3 is TGTGCCAGCAGCGAGTACAGGGGGCGCGGGGGCCCCCCCTCCTACGAGCAGTACTTC. The rearrangement joins TRBV2 to TRBJ2-7, with 9 bases lining up with TRBD1. V gave up 6 bases and J gave up 0 bases; unmatched junction bases: 18. Looked up from germline, CDR1 is SNHLY and CDR2 is FYNNEI. This CDR3 contains 19 residues.

This clonotype has just a few counts. This chain connects TRBV5-1 to TRBJ1-1, with D possibly matching TRBD1 (6 bases). The CDR3 sequence is 14 residues long. The ends were cut back, 2 bases at V and 7 bases at J, with 15 bases in the middle. The V gene's germline CDR1 is SGHRS and CDR2 YFSETQ. The DNA for the CDR3 is TGCGCCAGCAGCTTAATTGATGGGGACATTGAAGCTTTCTTT. Amino acid sequence: CASSLIDGDIEAFF.

This clonotype appeared a few times. V gene TRBV2 combines with J gene TRBJ1-1, with a weak D call TRBD1 (5 bases). Deletions cut 8 bases from V and 2 bases from J, with 12 bases between. This CDR3 contains 13 residues. Germline CDR1 SNHLY, CDR2 FYNNEI. CDR3: CASGADSNTEAFF. The CDR3 DNA is TGTGCCAGCGGGGCAGATTCTAACACTGAAGCTTTCTTT.

This clonotype turned up a few times. V usage is TRBV5-4 and J usage is TRBJ2-5; a possible D gene is TRBD2 (6 bases). CDR3 length: 15 amino acids. In germline, CDR1 is SGHNT, CDR2 YYREEE (reference sequence). Trimming stripped 0 bases from V and 0 bases from J, with 9 bases between. CDR3 DNA: TGTGCCAGCAGCTTGGGTGGCGGGGACCAAGAGACCCAGTACTTC. Protein sequence: CASSLGGGDQETQYF.

The chain joins TRBV6-5 to TRBJ1-6, with 12 positions matching TRBD1. Trimming at V came to 5 bases and at J to 6 bases, leaving 14 bases not matched to a gene. Per germline, CDR1 MNHEY and CDR2 SVGAGI. The CDR3 runs 19 residues. In DNA form, the CDR3 reads TGTGCCAGCAGTACCGGGACAGGGGGCGCCGAATCTGCTAATTCACCCCTCCACTTT. Translated, it gives CASSTGTGGAESANSPLHF.

The gene calls are TRBV18 and TRBJ2-7; 13 nucleotides match TRBD2. This CDR3 region has 17 residues. Per germline, CDR1 KGHSH and CDR2 LQKENI. V lost 3 bases, J lost 4 bases, and 9 bases stayed unmatched. CDR3 protein: CASSPGTSGAYLYEQYF. The CDR3 nucleotides are TGTGCCAGCTCACCGGGGACTAGCGGGGCCTATTTGTACGAGCAGTACTTC.

The J gene is TRBJ2-7, the V gene TRBV27; 14 nucleotides align to TRBD2. The CDR3 sequence is 15 residues long. Looked up from germline, CDR1 is MNHEY and CDR2 is SMNVEV (reference sequence). Trimming at V came to 6 bases and at J to 7 bases, leaving 8 bases not matched to a gene. CDR3 DNA: TGTGCCAGCAGACCTGGGACTAGCGGGAGCCGGGAGCAGTACTTC. Translation gives CASRPGTSGSREQYF.

The genes are TRBV7-6 and TRBJ2-3; D unresolved. Looked up from germline, CDR1 is SGHVS and CDR2 is FNYEAQ. With 4 bases removed from V and 4 bases from J, the gap between germline ends came to 6 bases. This CDR3 contains 12 residues. This CDR3 is CASSSRSDTQYF. The CDR3 DNA reads TGTGCCAGCAGCTCAAGGTCAGATACGCAGTATTTT.

This chain connects TRBV5-1 to TRBJ2-5; 8 bases line up with TRBD1. J gave up 1 base and V 6 bases, and 11 bases lay outside the gene matches. The CDR3 runs to 16 residues. The germline V gene has CDR1 SGHRS and CDR2 YFSETQ. The CDR3 sequence: CASTYGQGPIQETQYF. For the CDR3, the DNA is TGCGCCAGCACTTACGGACAGGGTCCAATCCAAGAGACCCAGTACTTC.

V is TRBV5-1 and J is TRBJ2-1; D might be TRBD2 (5 bases). This CDR3 is 14 amino acids long. CDR1 and CDR2 (germline): SGHRS, YFSETQ. Trimming removed 2 bases from V and 2 bases from J, with 8 bases in between. Here the CDR3 reads CASSFRAAYNEQFF. CDR3 DNA sequence: TGCGCCAGCAGCTTCCGAGCGGCCTACAATGAGCAGTTCTTC. The full variable domain, with the rest looked up from reference TRBV5-1 and TRBJ2-1, is KAGVTQTPRYLIKTRGQQVTLSCSPISGHRSVSWYQQTPGQGLQFLFEYFSETQRNKGNFPGRFSGRQFSNSRSEMNVSTLELGDSALYLCASSFRAAYNEQFFGPGTRLTVL.

This clonotype was recorded at least ten times. The rearrangement joins TRBV28 to TRBJ2-6; the D call may be TRBD1 or TRBD2 (6 bases each). V lost 3 bases and J lost 0, with 15 bases in between. The CDR3 length is 18 residues. CDR1 is MDHEN, CDR2 SYDVKM, per germline. The CDR3 here is CASSFRGTWASGANVLTF. The CDR3 DNA sequence: TGTGCCAGCAGTTTTCGCGGGACATGGGCCTCTGGGGCCAACGTCCTGACTTTC.

A few counts support this clonotype. The chain couples TRBV3-1 to TRBJ2-2, with a weak D call TRBD2 (6 bases). The CDR3 runs 15 residues. V was trimmed by 4 bases and J by 7 bases, leaving 16 bases between them. The germline CDR1 and CDR2 sequences are LGHDT and YNNKEL (reference sequence). CDR3 in DNA: TGTGCCAGCAGCCTTCCGGGACTCCCACGCGGGGAGCTGTTTTTT. Its protein is CASSLPGLPRGELFF.

This clonotype came up many times. The J gene is TRBJ2-2, the V gene TRBV20-1, with 8 bases lining up with TRBD2. From germline, CDR1 is DFQATT and CDR2 SNEGSKA (reference sequence). The J segment lost 3 bases and the V segment lost 0 bases, leaving 0 bases of the junction unmatched. There are 14 residues in the CDR3. CDR3 coding DNA: TGCAGTGCTAGAGAACTAGCGGACACCGGGGAGCTGTTTTTT. Translating gives CSARELADTGELFF.

This clonotype was detected many times. The gene calls are TRBV30 and TRBJ2-2; 7 nucleotides align to TRBD1. Germline values: CDR1 GTSNPN, CDR2 SVGIG (reference sequence). The CDR3 runs to 14 residues. The ends lost 4 bases at V and 5 bases at J; junction bases unmatched: 7. CDR3 protein: CAWIRTGRTGELFF. In DNA form, the CDR3 reads TGTGCCTGGATTAGGACAGGACGGACCGGGGAGCTGTTTTTT.

The rearrangement uses TRBV24-1 and TRBJ2-5; D is perhaps TRBD1 (6 bases). Trimming stripped 4 bases from V and 2 bases from J, with 13 bases between. Germline V gene sequence: CDR1 KGHDR, CDR2 SFDVKD. CDR3 length: 15 amino acids. This CDR3 reads CATSDPGQFQETQYF. CDR3 DNA sequence: TGTGCCACCAGTGACCCGGGACAATTTCAAGAGACCCAGTACTTC.

This clonotype was recorded a few times. The gene calls are TRBV25-1 and TRBJ2-1; D not resolved. CDR1 is MGHDK, CDR2 SYGVNS, per germline. This CDR3 has 19 residues. The V and J ends lost 4 bases and 4 bases respectively, with 26 bases between them. The CDR3 DNA reads as TGTGCCAGCAGTGGTTCCCACGGGTTAGTGGGCAGTACATACAATGAGCAGTTCTTC. Residues: CASSGSHGLVGSTYNEQFF.

V is TRBV7-2 and J is TRBJ2-5; D remains unclear. Trimming took off 5 bases at V and 9 bases at J, with 19 bases between the two ends. The CDR3 is made up of 14 amino acids. Germline values: CDR1 SGHTA, CDR2 FQGNSA. Here the CDR3 DNA reads TGTGCCAGCAGCCCTTTCGACTCGCGTTGGGCCCAGTACTTC. It yields the protein CASSPFDSRWAQYF.

This clonotype was counted ten times or more. The rearrangement links TRBV12-3 or TRBV12-4 to TRBJ1-6, with TRBD1 matching 12 bases. The CDR3 contains 15 residues. Trimming took 4 bases from V and 13 from J; bases not matched to a gene: 8. The CDR3 sequence: CASSWGQGAGEPLHF. The CDR3 coding sequence is TGTGCCAGCAGTTGGGGACAGGGGGCAGGAGAGCCCCTCCACTTT.

The V gene is TRBV24-1, the J gene TRBJ2-2, with D possibly being TRBD1 (6 bases). CDR1 is KGHDR, CDR2 SFDVKD, per germline. V was cut by 9 bases and J by 1 base, with 11 bases left in between. The CDR3 totals 14 residues. The CDR3 spells CATSSDRNTGELFF. The CDR3 coding sequence is TGTGCCACCTCCTCGGACAGGAACACCGGGGAGCTGTTTTTT.

This clonotype was observed many times. The chain is built from TRBV11-2 and TRBJ2-1; no definite D call. CDR1 and CDR2 from the germline V gene are SGHAT and FQNNGV. This CDR3 has 16 amino acids. Trimming pared 0 bases from V and 4 bases from J, leaving 13 bases between. The CDR3 reads CASSLESRAVYNEQFF. The CDR3, as DNA: TGTGCCAGCAGCTTAGAATCCCGGGCGGTTTACAATGAGCAGTTCTTC.

The chain recombines TRBV15 with TRBJ2-5; TRBD2 might be the D (6 bases). This CDR3 is built from 14 residues. Trimming shortened V by 1 base and J by 5 bases, and 11 bases separated the two germline ends. Germline V gene sequence: CDR1 LNHNV, CDR2 YYDKDF (reference sequence). The CDR3 reads CATSRGGESETQYF. The CDR3 DNA is TGTGCCACCAGCAGAGGCGGGGAATCGGAGACCCAGTACTTC.

There are many counts of this clonotype. J is TRBJ2-7 and V is TRBV20-1; weak D call: TRBD1 (6 bases). Trimming stripped 5 bases from V and 3 bases from J, with 20 bases between. Germline CDR1 reads DFQATT; CDR2 reads SNEGSKA (reference sequence). This CDR3 contains 15 residues. The CDR3 DNA reads TGCAGTGCTGGACCGGTCCGGACAGACGACTACGAGCAGTACTTC. It specifies CSAGPVRTDDYEQYF.

The chain uses TRBV7-9 and TRBJ2-2, with D uncertain. CDR1 is SEHNR, CDR2 FQNEAQ, per germline (reference sequence). Trimming took 2 bases from V and 0 from J, leaving 13 bases between them. There are 17 residues in the CDR3. This chain's CDR3 is CASSLLARTANTGELFF. Written as DNA, the CDR3 is TGTGCCAGCAGCTTACTCGCGCGGACGGCGAACACCGGGGAGCTGTTTTTT.

The chain combines TRBV12-3 or TRBV12-4 with TRBJ2-1; 12 bases align to TRBD2. The CDR3 contains 16 residues. Trimming took 1 base from V and 7 from J; bases not matched to a gene: 5. Here the CDR3 reads CASSLELAGGENEQFF. Here the CDR3 DNA reads TGTGCCAGCAGTTTAGAACTAGCGGGAGGTGAGAATGAGCAGTTCTTC.

This clonotype has more than one count but fewer than ten. The chain recombines TRBV2 with TRBJ2-1, with D possibly TRBD1 on 6 matching bases. This CDR3 spans 16 amino acids. The germline gives CDR1 SNHLY, CDR2 FYNNEI. Trimming cost V 0 bases and J 4 bases, with 13 bases left between them. The CDR3 sequence is CASSEAPQGDYNEQFF. CDR3 nucleotide sequence: TGTGCCAGCAGTGAAGCACCACAGGGTGATTACAATGAGCAGTTCTTC.

This clonotype was seen many times. The chain combines TRBV6-1 with TRBJ2-3; no clear D gene. V was clipped by 5 bases and J by 6 bases, with 6 bases between them. Germline V gives CDR1 MNHNS, CDR2 SASEGT. The CDR3 totals 11 residues. CDR3 sequence: CASSNRDTQYF. The CDR3 bases are TGTGCCAGCAGTAATAGGGATACGCAGTATTTT.